This T cell receptor beta chain was sequenced in a study of T cell responses to AZD1222 COVID-19 vaccine. Method: immunoSEQ multiplex PCR; TCRdb's copy keeps in-frame clones and lacks some. The data show approximately 110,000 clones, 85% to 90% seen once. Concerning this clone: Its antigen is not identified.

Trimming stripped 5 bases from V and 7 bases from J, with 12 bases between. CDR1 MRHNA and CDR2 SNTAGT come from the germline V gene. The CDR3 length is 14 residues. Study-level findings and limits: The donor group comprised mostly white British people and more females; the analysis possibly underestimated clonal diversity.

This specimen consisted of peripheral blood, obtained 28 days after the second AZD1222 dose. This receptor was taken from an adult who received the AZD1222 COVID-19 vaccine. The chain has TRBV6-4 and TRBJ1-6; possibly TRBD1 for D (6 bases). The CDR3 here is CASSPGVGNSPLHF. The CDR3, as DNA: TGTGCCAGCAGTCCAGGGGTCGGGAATTCACCCCTCCACTTT.